One and the same sample provided the 12 T cell receptor beta chains below, sequenced in a study of HIV-infected patients and healthy controls. No cell fractionation was done, so the repertoire covers all unsorted peripheral blood T cells. Alpha and beta constant-region primers primed reverse transcription of around 500 ng RNA. Using multiplexing indices, alpha and beta chain libraries were generated apart by chain-specific third strand synthesis. TCRdb redid the calling of the 5' RACE reads with MiXCR, one entry per CDR3 protein. The sample shows roughly 8,000 distinct CDR3 sequences, 10% of them seen only once. Sequences were derived from blood, sampled before antiretroviral therapy. The source of these receptors is an adult with HIV infection.

This clonotype was seen many times. The chain uses TRBV7-2 and TRBJ2-5, with 9 positions matching TRBD1. Germline V gene sequence: CDR1 SGHTA, CDR2 FQGNSA. The ends lost 1 base at V and 4 bases at J; junction bases unmatched: 4. This CDR3 contains 15 residues. The DNA for the CDR3 is TGTGCCAGCAGCTTAGACAGGGGGCGGGCAGAGACCCAGTACTTC. Protein: CASSLDRGRAETQYF. The full variable domain, its missing parts supplied by reference TRBV7-2 and TRBJ2-5, is GAGVSQSPSNKVTEKGKDVELRCDPISGHTALYWYRQSLGQGLEFLIYFQGNSAPDKSGLPSDRFSAERTGGSVSTLTIQRTQQEDSAVYLCASSLDRGRAETQYFGPGTRLLVL.

By share, this clonotype counts as medium-sized (0.01 to 0.1%). The chain links TRBV5-1 to TRBJ1-1; a weak D match, TRBD1 (5 bases). Germline V gene sequence: CDR1 SGHRS, CDR2 YFSETQ. Trimming stripped 4 bases from V and 3 bases from J, with 16 bases between. The CDR3 extends over 15 amino acids. CDR3 residues: CASSKDGGGYTEAFF. In DNA, the CDR3 is TGCGCCAGCAGCAAGGACGGGGGGGGGTACACTGAAGCTTTCTTT. Based on the CDR3 plus reference TRBV5-1 and TRBJ1-1, the full variable domain is KAGVTQTPRYLIKTRGQQVTLSCSPISGHRSVSWYQQTPGQGLQFLFEYFSETQRNKGNFPGRFSGRQFSNSRSEMNVSTLELGDSALYLCASSKDGGGYTEAFFGQGTRLTVV.

This clonotype rates as medium-sized. The chain uses TRBV20-1 and TRBJ2-7; 10 bases are a match to TRBD1. Germline CDR1 is DFQATT and CDR2 is SNEGSKA (reference sequence). The CDR3 is 13 amino acids. With V trimmed by 8 bases and J by 4 bases, 8 bases remained unmatched. CDR3 region: CSLRGQGGYEQYF. DNA for the CDR3: TGCAGTCTCCGCGGACAGGGGGGGTACGAGCAGTACTTC.

This clonotype was seen many times. This sequence joins TRBV15 and TRBJ2-2; D call uncertain. Germline values: CDR1 LNHNV, CDR2 YYDKDF (reference sequence). The V and J ends lost 5 bases and 0 bases respectively, with 7 bases between them. The CDR3 contains 14 residues. CDR3 nucleotide sequence: TGTGCCACCAGCCGGGCCGCGAACACCGGGGAGCTGTTTTTT. It translates to CATSRAANTGELFF.

This chain uses TRBV20-1 with TRBJ1-5, with D perhaps matching TRBD1 (5 bases). Germline-derived CDR1 and CDR2 are DFQATT and SNEGSKA (reference sequence). This CDR3 comprises 16 residues. Trimming took 6 bases from V and 2 from J, leaving 20 bases between them. The CDR3 DNA reads TGCAGTGCCCCCATCCCAAAGGGAGGGGGCAATCAGCCCCAGCATTTT. As protein: CSAPIPKGGGNQPQHF.

Many counts were recorded for this clonotype. This sequence joins TRBV4-3 and TRBJ2-3; the D gene could be TRBD1 or TRBD2 (5 bases each). Germline V CDR1 and CDR2: LGHNA, YSLEER. V was cut by 0 bases and J by 5 bases, with 18 bases left in between. This CDR3 has 17 residues. Written as DNA, the CDR3 is TGCGCCAGCAGCCAAGATCCCCCGGGGCGGAGGATAGATACGCAGTATTTT. Encoded protein: CASSQDPPGRRIDTQYF.

This clonotype appeared many times. The rearrangement uses TRBV7-8 and TRBJ2-1, with 9 positions matching TRBD2. The germline V gene has CDR1 SGHVS and CDR2 FQNEAQ. This CDR3 spans 16 amino acids. V lost 3 bases and J lost 7; bases outside the gene matches: 10. CDR3 nucleotide sequence: TGTGCCAGCAGCTTTGAAGCGGGAGCGGGGGGTAATGAGCAGTTCTTC. This encodes CASSFEAGAGGNEQFF.

In this sample, this clonotype turned up many times. The chain links TRBV19 to TRBJ1-2; perhaps TRBD1 as D (6 bases). CDR1 is LNHDA and CDR2 is SQIVND in the germline V gene (reference sequence). The CDR3 sequence is 14 residues long. The V gene lost 6 bases and the J gene lost 6 bases, with 17 bases spanning the gap. CDR3 loop: CASSHRERVNGYTF. The CDR3 nucleotides read TGTGCCAGTAGCCACAGGGAAAGGGTAAATGGCTACACCTTC.

This clonotype was observed at least ten times. This chain uses TRBV19 with TRBJ1-2, with TRBD1 matching over 7 bases. The CDR3 has 13 residues. The germline gives CDR1 LNHDA, CDR2 SQIVND (reference sequence). V lost 7 bases, J lost 8 bases, and 10 bases stayed unmatched. CDR3 amino acids: CASTMDRPVGYTF. In DNA, the CDR3 is TGTGCCAGTACCATGGACAGGCCGGTGGGCTACACCTTC.

The sample holds many counts of this clonotype. This chain uses TRBV30 with TRBJ2-7; D call uncertain. Germline values: CDR1 GTSNPN, CDR2 SVGIG (reference sequence). CDR3 size: 19 residues. Trimming stripped 0 bases from V and 1 base from J, with 25 bases between. CDR3 residues: CAWSVGRDSVWIGSYEQYF. CDR3 in DNA: TGTGCCTGGAGTGTAGGTAGGGATTCGGTCTGGATCGGGTCCTACGAGCAGTACTTC.

There are many counts of this clonotype. The chain has TRBV5-1 and TRBJ2-3; tentative D call: TRBD1 (6 bases). This CDR3 region has 15 residues. Germline V gives CDR1 SGHRS, CDR2 YFSETQ. V was trimmed by 4 bases and J by 0 bases, leaving 12 bases between them. In DNA form, the CDR3 reads TGCGCCAGCAGCCAACAGGGCGGGAGCACAGATACGCAGTATTTT. It is translated as CASSQQGGSTDTQYF.

This clonotype was seen ten or more times. The chain joins TRBV9 to TRBJ2-3, with D hard to call. Trimming stripped 0 bases from V and 3 bases from J, with 14 bases between. The CDR3 is 16 amino acids. The germline V gene encodes CDR1 SGDLS and CDR2 YYNGEE. Here the CDR3 DNA reads TGTGCCAGCAGCGTAGATGGGCGCGTTGTGACAGATACGCAGTATTTT. This codes for CASSVDGRVVTDTQYF.